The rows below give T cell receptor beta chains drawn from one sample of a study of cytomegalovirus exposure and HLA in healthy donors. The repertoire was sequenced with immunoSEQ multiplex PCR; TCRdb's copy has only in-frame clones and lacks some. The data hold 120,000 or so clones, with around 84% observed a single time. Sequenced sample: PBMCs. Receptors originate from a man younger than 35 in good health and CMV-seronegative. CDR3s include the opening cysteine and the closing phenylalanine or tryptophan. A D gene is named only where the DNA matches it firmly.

CDR3nt: TGTGCCAGTACCTCGTCCGTGAGCTCTGGGGCCAACGTCCTGACTTTC
CDR3aa: CASTSSVSSGANVLTF
d_gene: -
j_gene: TRBJ2-6
v_gene: TRBV19

CDR3nt: TGTGCCAGCAGGCAGCGGGGGTTCTCCTACGAGCAGTACTTC
CDR3aa: CASRQRGFSYEQYF
d_gene: TRBD2
j_gene: TRBJ2-7
v_gene: TRBV2

CDR3nt: TGTGCCAGCAGTTATGGGGGGTATAACACTGAAGCTTTCTTT
CDR3aa: CASSYGGYNTEAFF
d_gene: -
j_gene: TRBJ1-1
v_gene: TRBV6-1

CDR3nt: TGTGCCAGCAGCCTTGACAGGCTTTCTTACAATGAGCAGTTCTTC
CDR3aa: CASSLDRLSYNEQFF
d_gene: -
j_gene: TRBJ2-1
v_gene: TRBV27

CDR3nt: TGTGCCAGCAGCTTAGTTACGCCAGGGGTGAATCAGCCCCAGCATTTT
CDR3aa: CASSLVTPGVNQPQHF
d_gene: -
j_gene: TRBJ1-5
v_gene: TRBV7-2

CDR3nt: TGTGCCAGCAGTTTAGGGGGACTAGCGTCCTACGAGCAGTACTTC
CDR3aa: CASSLGGLASYEQYF
d_gene: TRBD2
j_gene: TRBJ2-7
v_gene: TRBV27

CDR3nt: TGTGCCAGCAGGGGACAGATTAACTATGGCTACACCTTC
CDR3aa: CASRGQINYGYTF
d_gene: TRBD1
j_gene: TRBJ1-2
v_gene: TRBV27

CDR3nt: TGTGCCAGCAGAAGGACTGGGACTGAAGCTTTCTTT
CDR3aa: CASRRTGTEAFF
d_gene: -
j_gene: TRBJ1-1
v_gene: TRBV13

CDR3nt: TGTGCCAGCAGTCAGGACAGGGGAAGACAGCCCCAGCATTTT
CDR3aa: CASSQDRGRQPQHF
d_gene: TRBD1
j_gene: TRBJ1-5
v_gene: TRBV6-1

CDR3nt: TGTGCCAGCGCCCCCACAGGGAACTTCAACACTGAAGCTTTCTTT
CDR3aa: CASAPTGNFNTEAFF
d_gene: -
j_gene: TRBJ1-1
v_gene: TRBV2